These T cell receptor beta chains were read from a single sample in a study of blood T cells in healthy people across ages. A single record per CDR3 protein comes from TCRdb applying MiXCR to the 5' RACE reads. Of over a million distinct CDR3 sequences in the sample, more than 35% were seen once. Input material: blood. Receptors originate from a woman aged 55-69 years in good health. Each CDR3 is given with its conserved first and last residue. The D gene is left open where the match is weak. Some rows mark clone size as missing; the rest say once, few, many or name a class of expanded clone.

clone size: once
D gene: .
V gene: TRBV6-2/TRBV6-3
J gene: TRBJ2-7
CDR3 DNA: TGTGCCAGCAGCCCTGGGGGGTTGGGGCTCGAGCAGTACTTC
CDR3 protein: CASSPGGLGLEQYF

clone size: few
D gene: TRBD1
V gene: TRBV10-1
J gene: TRBJ2-3
CDR3 DNA: TGCGCCAGCAGCAGGGACAGGGGAATCTCAGATACGCAGTATTTT
CDR3 protein: CASSRDRGISDTQYF

clone size: .
D gene: .
V gene: TRBV25-1
J gene: TRBJ2-5
CDR3 DNA: TGTGCCAGCAGTGAAGGTCACAGGGAAGAGACCCAGTACTTC
CDR3 protein: CASSEGHREETQYF

clone size: .
D gene: TRBD2
V gene: TRBV5-1
J gene: TRBJ2-3
CDR3 DNA: TGCGCCAGCAGCTTGGATAATGTAGCGGGAGGGCCAGATACGCAGTATTTT
CDR3 protein: CASSLDNVAGGPDTQYF

clone size: .
D gene: .
V gene: TRBV7-9
J gene: TRBJ2-1
CDR3 DNA: TGTGCCAGCAGCTTAGAGGGGATGGGGGGACCCAAACCCTACAATGAGCAGTTCTTC
CDR3 protein: CASSLEGMGGPKPYNEQFF

clone size: few
D gene: .
V gene: TRBV7-2
J gene: TRBJ2-7
CDR3 DNA: TGTGCCAGCAGCCGAAAAGTTGTCGCTGGTGAGCAGTACTTC
CDR3 protein: CASSRKVVAGEQYF

clone size: .
D gene: TRBD2
V gene: TRBV6-5
J gene: TRBJ2-1
CDR3 DNA: TGTGCCAGCAGTTATATGATGGGATTAGCGGGAGGGAGCTCCTACAATGAGCAGTTCTTC
CDR3 protein: CASSYMMGLAGGSSYNEQFF

clone size: few
D gene: .
V gene: TRBV5-5
J gene: TRBJ2-7
CDR3 DNA: TGTGCCAGCAACCAGGAAGGGCGGGCAGGCGACGAGCAGTACTTC
CDR3 protein: CASNQEGRAGDEQYF

clone size: few
D gene: .
V gene: TRBV7-6
J gene: TRBJ2-4
CDR3 DNA: TGTGCCAGCAGCCAGGCCGACAGTTCGGCCGAGGAGCAGTACTTC
CDR3 protein: CASSQADSSAEEQYF

clone size: .
D gene: .
V gene: TRBV12-3/TRBV12-4
J gene: TRBJ2-2
CDR3 DNA: TGTGCCAGCAGTTTATTGGCGTTCACCGGGGAGCTGTTTTTT
CDR3 protein: CASSLLAFTGELFF

clone size: few
D gene: .
V gene: TRBV7-7
J gene: TRBJ2-5
CDR3 DNA: TGTGCCAGCAGCTTAGATATGGGTCGTGGGACCCAGTACTTC
CDR3 protein: CASSLDMGRGTQYF

clone size: .
D gene: .
V gene: TRBV9
J gene: TRBJ2-5
CDR3 DNA: TGTGCCAGCAGCGCCCAAGCGGGCGGGGAGACCCAGTACTTC
CDR3 protein: CASSAQAGGETQYF

clone size: many
D gene: .
V gene: TRBV20-1
J gene: TRBJ2-5
CDR3 DNA: TGCAGTGCTAGAGATTGGGGGGAGTCTGAGACCCAGTACTTC
CDR3 protein: CSARDWGESETQYF

clone size: .
D gene: TRBD2
V gene: TRBV4-2
J gene: TRBJ2-5
CDR3 DNA: TGTGCCAGCAGCCAAGGGCTCCTAGCGGGGAACAATGAGCAGTACTTC
CDR3 protein: CASSQGLLAGNNEQYF

clone size: .
D gene: .
V gene: TRBV27
J gene: TRBJ1-2
CDR3 DNA: TGTGCCAGCAGTTTATCGGGCGGACTCTATGGCTACACCTTC
CDR3 protein: CASSLSGGLYGYTF

clone size: few
D gene: .
V gene: TRBV20-1
J gene: TRBJ2-7
CDR3 DNA: TGCAGTGCTACCCAGGGTTTTGGGGCCTACGAGCAGTACTTC
CDR3 protein: CSATQGFGAYEQYF

clone size: .
D gene: TRBD2
V gene: TRBV7-9
J gene: TRBJ2-3
CDR3 DNA: TGTGCCAGCAGCTGCCTAGCGGGCCGGGGGGATACGCAGTATTTT
CDR3 protein: CASSCLAGRGDTQYF

clone size: .
D gene: .
V gene: TRBV7-2
J gene: TRBJ2-5
CDR3 DNA: TGTGCCAGCAGCCCCGCGGGGTCGGTCCAGACCCAGTACTTC
CDR3 protein: CASSPAGSVQTQYF

clone size: .
D gene: TRBD2
V gene: TRBV10-3
J gene: TRBJ2-3
CDR3 DNA: TGTGCCATCAGTGAGTCGACGGGACTAGCGGAAGCCCAGACGCAGTATTTT
CDR3 protein: CAISESTGLAEAQTQYF

clone size: .
D gene: .
V gene: TRBV20-1
J gene: TRBJ2-5
CDR3 DNA: TGCAGTGCTAGAGATGACGTCGGGGTCCTCAAAGGGACCCAGTACTTC
CDR3 protein: CSARDDVGVLKGTQYF

clone size: few
D gene: .
V gene: TRBV20-1
J gene: TRBJ1-4
CDR3 DNA: TGCAGTGCTAGAGGACGGACAAATGAAAAACTGTTTTTT
CDR3 protein: CSARGRTNEKLFF